This TCR beta chain derives from a study of T cells expressing NK-cell markers. The CDR3 is 15 residues long. Looked up from germline, CDR1 is SGHVS and CDR2 is FQNEAQ. Comments on this clonotype: What it binds is unknown.

Study observations and caveats: The HCMV specificity of the expanded NKG2C+ T cell clones stayed unresolved. In about six donors, dominant CD3+CD56+NKG2C+ clonotypes ranked among the top 10 CD8+ clonotypes.

TCRdb re-called the 5' RACE reads; every CDR3 protein appears as one record, without DNA. The sample features fewer than 550,000 distinct CDR3 sequences, with roughly 1.4% in its top ten. The sequenced material came from blood T cells: a sorted CD56 or NKG2C T cell subset, CD4+ or CD8+ T cells, or bulk PBMC T cells (not recorded which). The TCR comes from a woman in her forties or fifties in good health. J is TRBJ2-7 and V is TRBV7-8; the D gene TCRdb calls, TRBD2, cannot be checked with no DNA. The CDR3 loop reads CASSPLAGKSYEQYF.